The TCR beta chain described here comes from a study of CD8 T cells in ankylosing spondylitis (dated by TCRdb to 2015 to 2018). Turning to the overall study: T cell receptor beta repertoires were profiled in healthy donors and ankylosing spondylitis patients so that disease-linked TCR variants could be found. The whole study cohort included 95 to 130 healthy donors and around 24 ankylosing spondylitis patients. Samples of peripheral blood were taken, and for ankylosing spondylitis patients, synovial fluid was collected as well. Here is what the overall study found, with its caveats: Some motif variants were previously reported in synovial fluid and blood of reactive arthritis patients, suggesting common disease-initiation mechanisms. A CD8+ phenotype was shown by the disease-linked clones, which were found at relatively low frequencies in peripheral blood. A TCR beta motif made up of about eight highly homologous amino acid variants appeared to be characteristic of blood from ankylosing spondylitis patients. Significant enrichment of the disease-linked clones was reported in matched synovial fluid samples from ankylosing spondylitis patients.

CDR1 and CDR2 are read off the germline V gene (reference sequence) as DFQATT and SNEGSKA. From V the trimming removes 5 bases and from J it removes 6 bases, while the gene matches leave 5 bases of the junction unaccounted for. The CDR3 contains 13 residues, cysteine and phenylalanine counted. The retained sequence is limited to the CDR3, 39 bases, with the frame set at the first base. TCRdb records Illumina HiSeq 2500 as the sequencer. TCR beta libraries were prepared by quantitative 5'-RACE with molecular barcodes. As for how the authors treated the data: A new computational method based on a probabilistic model of VDJ rearrangement was used to identify disease-linked TCR variants. TCRdb cleaned the public reads at Q25 with fastp, built clones with MiXCR and kept in-frame beta chains. Every CDR3 protein is listed once, alongside the most common genes and DNA of its rows. The V and J calls were not made by the authors but by TCRdb's processing. The sample table holds roughly 180,000 distinct CDR3 sequences, of which 9.8% were seen once. The top ten clones comprise about 14% of the sample.

This clonotype was observed a few times. No antigen is known for it. No base-level quality is on record; no much larger clone is a single base apart. The sequenced sample was blood, either unsorted or a sorted T cell fraction (not recorded which). The V gene is TRBV20-1 and the J gene is TRBJ1-5, with 9 bases in between that match TRBD1. This sequence was found in a female donor with ankylosing spondylitis or in good health (not recorded which). The sequenced DNA is TGCAGTGCTGGGGGACAGGGAGGTCAGCCCCAGCATTTT. The translation is CSAGGQGGQPQHF.